Listed below are T cell receptor beta chains from one sample, sequenced in a study of Tregs in tolerant kidney transplant recipients. Only in-frame clones appear in the TCRdb table, and some are missing; sequencing was by immunoSEQ multiplex PCR. Of about 73,000 clones in the sample, roughly 98% were seen once. Here the sequenced sample was CD4+ T cells from blood, taken before the transplant. Receptor source: a human donor who received a combined kidney and bone marrow transplant. The CDR3 runs from the conserved cysteine through the conserved F or W. The D gene is left open where the match is weak.

>TRBJ1-1|TRBV25-1|-
TGTGCCAGCAGTAATTTAGGGGGAACTGAAGCTTTCTTT
CASSNLGGTEAFF
>TRBJ2-2|TRBV9|TRBD2
TGTGCCAGCAGTGGACTAGAATACACCGGGGAGCTGTTTTTT
CASSGLEYTGELFF
>TRBJ1-2|TRBV2|-
TGTGCCAGCAGTGACAGCAGGGTAGGTGGCTACACCTTC
CASSDSRVGGYTF
>TRBJ1-5|TRBV18|-
TGTGCCAGCTCACCAAGGGTTTTAGGGGAATTTCGCAATCAGCCCCAGCATTTT
CASSPRVLGEFRNQPQHF
>TRBJ2-5|TRBV9|TRBD2
TGTGCCAGCAGCATCTCTAGCGGGAGGGCCCCAGAGACCCAGTACTTC
CASSISSGRAPETQYF
>TRBJ2-1|TRBV28|-
TGTGCCAGCAGTCAAGGGGGAAATGAGCAGTTCTTC
CASSQGGNEQFF
>TRBJ1-4|TRBV5-1|-
TGCGCCAGCAGCTTGTCTCCAGGGGAGGGTGTTAATGAAAAACTGTTTTTT
CASSLSPGEGVNEKLFF
>TRBJ2-1|TRBV5-1|TRBD2
TGCGCCAGCAGCTTGGTGGCTAGCGGGAACTCCTACAATGAGCAGTTCTTC
CASSLVASGNSYNEQFF
>TRBJ2-5|TRBV7-3|-
TGTGCCAGCAGCTTAGGCCCAGGGAGGCGAGAGACCCAGTACTTC
CASSLGPGRRETQYF
>TRBJ2-6|TRBV6-6|-
TGTGCCGTAGGGGCCGGCGCCTCTGGGGCCAACGTCCTGACTTTC
CAVGAGASGANVLTF
>TRBJ1-4|TRBV7-2|TRBD1
TGTGCCAGCAGCTCCCATCCAGGGGGAGGTGTAGAGAATGAAAAACTGTTTTTT
CASSSHPGGGVENEKLFF
>TRBJ1-5|TRBV6-5|-
TGTGCCAGCAGCCCCGCCCGCGGGGCCCATCAGCCCCAGCATTTT
CASSPARGAHQPQHF
>TRBJ2-5|TRBV4-3|-
TGCGCCAGCAGCCAAGAAAACAGGGGAGGAGAGACCCAGTACTTC
CASSQENRGGETQYF
>TRBJ2-7|TRBV7-2|TRBD2
TGTGCCAGCAGCTCCGACGGGACTAGCGGGAACGAGCAGTACTTC
CASSSDGTSGNEQYF
>TRBJ2-7|TRBV18|TRBD1
TGTGCCAGCTCACCGGAGACAGGGACCGAGCAGTACTTC
CASSPETGTEQYF
>TRBJ2-1|TRBV4-1|TRBD2
TGCGCCAGCAGTAGGACTAGCGGGGGGGCGTTTCTCAATGAGCAGTTCTTC
CASSRTSGGAFLNEQFF
>TRBJ1-6|TRBV5-1|TRBD1
TGCGCCAGCTCCCCGGGGGACAGGGATAATTCACCCCTCCACTTT
CASSPGDRDNSPLHF